The clone carrying this TCR beta chain was recorded many times. Its antigen is still unknown. This CDR3 has 14 residues. Looked up from germline, CDR1 is SGHTA and CDR2 is FQGNSA. Trimming removed 4 bases from V and 11 bases from J, with 20 bases in between. This sample stems from a study of metastatic and nonmetastatic thyroid tumors. Among the patients, none had received any treatment before thyroid surgery. TCRdb re-called the PCR reads via MiXCR. The sample records about 28,000 clones, over 20% being singletons. Study-wide results and limits: Within blood and tumor, benign nodules reportedly had significantly lower TCR beta diversity than malignant thyroid tumors did.

This clonotype was obtained from a female donor with papillary thyroid cancer or a benign thyroid nodule (not recorded which). Some clones in this sample may be carry-over from other donors' samples. J is TRBJ1-1 and V is TRBV7-2; D might be TRBD1 (5 bases). What was sequenced was blood. The DNA of the CDR3 is TGTGCCAGCAGCTCTGATTTGAGCGTGCAGGGCGCTTTCTTT. This sequence encodes CASSSDLSVQGAFF.